The source of this T cell receptor beta chain is a study of T cell changes during pregnancy in multiple sclerosis. This CDR3 has 15 residues. The ends were cut back, 2 bases at V and 0 bases at J, with 11 bases in the middle. The germline gives CDR1 SGHNT, CDR2 YYREEE (reference sequence). Data came from immunoSEQ multiplex PCR; TCRdb stores just in-frame clones and leaves some out. Among roughly 100,000 clones listed, about 91% were seen once. The chain combines TRBV5-4 with TRBJ1-1, with a weak D call TRBD1 (5 bases). This receptor was obtained from a female donor with multiple sclerosis, enrolled in a pregnancy study. Sequenced material: peripheral blood, taken in the second trimester of pregnancy. Written as DNA, the CDR3 is TGTGCCAGCAGCTTATGGAGGGACCTGAACACTGAAGCTTTCTTT. It yields the protein CASSLWRDLNTEAFF.